This T cell receptor beta chain stems from a study of T-cell reconstitution after alpha-beta-depleted transplantation in children. This clonotype came up a few times. The target antigen is unknown. Preparing the TCRbeta library involved the use of unique molecular identifiers. TCRdb used MiXCR to reprocess the PCR reads, holding one entry per CDR3 protein. The sample consists of fewer than 350,000 distinct CDR3 sequences, 7.5% to 9% of them appearing once. CDR3 length: 20 residues. The V gene lost 4 bases and the J gene lost 5 bases, with 30 bases spanning the gap. Germline V gives CDR1 MNHEY, CDR2 SVGEGT. The study, taken as a whole, reports: Expanded graft clones, several hundred of them, were reportedly the source of alpha-beta T cells about two months after transplant. Surviving thymic progenitors and recipient T cells were the source of high TCRbeta diversity at day 60 in some patients. Once a year had passed after transplant, T-cell counts and diversity came mostly from newly produced T cells.

The V gene is TRBV6-2 or TRBV6-3, the J gene TRBJ2-1; D perhaps matches TRBD1 (7 bases). Material: peripheral blood, obtained 360 days after TCRalphabeta/CD19-depleted stem cell transplant. The sequence derives from a female patient aged 2 to 10 who had a stem cell transplant for Fanconi anemia, so the T cells may come from the graft donor. CDR3 residues: CASSWRATGIQHRNDNEQFF. The CDR3 bases are TGTGCCAGCAGTTGGAGGGCGACAGGGATACAACACAGAAATGACAATGAGCAGTTCTTC.